These T cell receptor beta chains were read from a single sample in a study of blood T cells in healthy people across ages. MiXCR was run by TCRdb on the 5' RACE reads, yielding one entry per CDR3 protein. The sample lists approximately 400,000 distinct CDR3 sequences; 52% were seen once. Sequencing was performed on blood. These receptors were taken from a man between 60 and 75 years old in good health. Each CDR3 is given with its conserved first and last residue. Each record gives: V gene, D gene, J gene, clone size, CDR3 DNA, CDR3 protein. D genes are given only for firm matches. Clone size is shown for a subset of rows, as once, few, many or a class of expanded clone.

TRBV3-1	TRBD1	TRBJ2-3	-	TGTGCCAGCAGCATGGGACAGGGGTTCACAGATACGCAGTATTTT	CASSMGQGFTDTQYF
TRBV20-1	-	TRBJ1-2	-	TGCAGTGCGCCGAGGCAGGGCTACACCTTC	CSAPRQGYTF
TRBV6-1	-	TRBJ2-7	few	TGTGCCAGCAGTGAAGGGGTTCAAAGGACAGCCTCCTACGAGCAGTACTTC	CASSEGVQRTASYEQYF
TRBV6-2/TRBV6-3	-	TRBJ2-1	-	TGTGCCAGCGGGGGGAGCTCCTACAATGAGCAGTTCTTC	CASGGSSYNEQFF
TRBV27	-	TRBJ1-2	-	TGTGCCAGCAGTTTGAGCCTCACAGGGAACTATGGCTACACCTTC	CASSLSLTGNYGYTF
TRBV29-1	TRBD2	TRBJ2-1	few	TGCAGCGTTGAAGGGACTAGCGGGAGAATAGGCAATGAGCAGTTCTTC	CSVEGTSGRIGNEQFF
TRBV7-2	TRBD2	TRBJ2-5	-	TGTGCCAGCAGCTTAGTGGCTAGCGGGAGCGAGGAGACCCAGTACTTC	CASSLVASGSEETQYF
TRBV24-1	-	TRBJ2-3	-	TGTGCCACCAGTGATTTGTGGGGGAGGTCCGGAGATACGCAGTATTTT	CATSDLWGRSGDTQYF
TRBV7-6	TRBD1	TRBJ2-1	once	TGTGCCAGCAGCTTGGTAGGGACAGGATACAATGAGCAGTTCTTC	CASSLVGTGYNEQFF
TRBV7-2	TRBD1	TRBJ1-1	-	TGTGCCAGCAGCACCCCAGGGGGCACTGAAGCTTTCTTT	CASSTPGGTEAFF
TRBV2	-	TRBJ2-4	few	TGTGCCAGCTCCCTGAGGCTAGCCAAAAACATTCAGTACTTC	CASSLRLAKNIQYF
TRBV24-1	TRBD2	TRBJ2-5	-	TGTGCCACCAGTGATACCGGGACTAGCGGGAGCTATGAGCAGTACTTC	CATSDTGTSGSYEQYF
TRBV20-1	-	TRBJ2-1	-	TGCAGTGCCGACGCCTTTGGGGCCAATGAGCAGTTCTTC	CSADAFGANEQFF
TRBV20-1	-	TRBJ1-1	-	TGCAGTGCTAGCCGAAACCTCCCCGCCCCTAGGGGGAACACTGAAGCTTTCTTT	CSASRNLPAPRGNTEAFF
TRBV25-1	-	TRBJ1-5	many	TGTGCCAGGGGGGGAGGGGGACAAGGTCAGCCCCAGCATTTT	CARGGGGQGQPQHF
TRBV28	TRBD1	TRBJ2-7	few	TGTGCCAGCAACAGGGACAGCTACGAGCAGTACTTC	CASNRDSYEQYF
TRBV7-3	-	TRBJ2-1	many	TGTGCCAGCAGCACCGGGCCTTCGAATGAGCAGTTCTTC	CASSTGPSNEQFF
TRBV20-1	-	TRBJ2-7	few	TGCAGTCCATCTTCCAATCTGAACCCCTACGAGCAGTACTTC	CSPSSNLNPYEQYF
TRBV29-1	-	TRBJ2-1	-	TGCAGCGTACGACAGTCGGGTTCCTACAATGAGCAGTTCTTC	CSVRQSGSYNEQFF
TRBV9	-	TRBJ2-7	-	TGTGCCAGCAGCGCACGACAGGAAACCTCCTACGAGCAGTACTTC	CASSARQETSYEQYF
TRBV6-5	TRBD2	TRBJ2-7	-	TGTGCCAGCAGCTTAGCGGGAGGGCAATACGAGCAGTACTTC	CASSLAGGQYEQYF
TRBV29-1	-	TRBJ2-4	-	TGCAGCGTTTTGGACTCATTAGCCAAAAACATTCAGTACTTC	CSVLDSLAKNIQYF
TRBV7-6	-	TRBJ1-2	-	TGTGCCAGCAGCGGGAACTGGTGGGCCCTAGCGTTATATAACTATGGCTACACCTTC	CASSGNWWALALYNYGYTF
TRBV20-1	TRBD1	TRBJ1-6	-	TGCAGTGCTACAAGGGGCGGGACAGGGAATTCACCCCTCCACTTT	CSATRGGTGNSPLHF
TRBV10-3	TRBD2	TRBJ2-7	-	TGTGCCATCAGTGAACCAGCGGGAGGGCCCTACGAGCAGTACTTC	CAISEPAGGPYEQYF
TRBV7-9	-	TRBJ2-1	-	TGTGCCAGCAGCTTAGTGTCGACAGGCAATGAGCAGTTCTTC	CASSLVSTGNEQFF
TRBV7-2	-	TRBJ2-5	-	TGTGCCAGCAGTAAAGACAGTCCTATGGAGACCCAGTACTTC	CASSKDSPMETQYF
TRBV29-1	TRBD2	TRBJ2-3	-	TGCAGCGTTGATGGGTCAGCGGGACGCACAGGTACGCAGTATTTT	CSVDGSAGRTGTQYF
TRBV7-9	-	TRBJ2-7	-	TGTACCAGCAGCTTTGGATCCGAGCAGTACTTC	CTSSFGSEQYF
TRBV10-3	TRBD1	TRBJ2-7	many	TGTGCCATCAGCAGGGGGTCCTACGAGCAGTACTTC	CAISRGSYEQYF
TRBV14	-	TRBJ2-7	-	TGTGCCAGCAGCCAAGAGAAGGCTTATACCTACGAGCAGTACTTC	CASSQEKAYTYEQYF
TRBV20-1	-	TRBJ2-5	few	TGCAGCCTCGATCTAGCGAGTTCAGAGACCCAGTACTTC	CSLDLASSETQYF
TRBV5-1	TRBD1	TRBJ1-2	few	TGCGCCAGCAGCCAGGGACAGGGGAATGGCTACACCTTC	CASSQGQGNGYTF
TRBV4-1	-	TRBJ1-2	-	TGCGCCAGCAGCCCCCTGGGGAGCCTAGCTAACTATGGCTACACCTTC	CASSPLGSLANYGYTF
TRBV4-3	-	TRBJ2-1	-	TGCGCCAGCAGCCACAGGGACCAGTCCTACAATGAGCAGTTCTTC	CASSHRDQSYNEQFF
TRBV20-1	-	TRBJ2-3	-	TGCAGTGCTTCCCCCTTCTCCGATACGCAGTATTTT	CSASPFSDTQYF
TRBV6-5	TRBD1	TRBJ2-3	-	TGTGCCAGCGGTTCCGGGACAGGGGGCGAGGCAGATACGCAGTATTTT	CASGSGTGGEADTQYF
TRBV6-2/TRBV6-3	TRBD1	TRBJ1-2	-	TGTGCCAGCAGTAACACCGGACAGGGTGCCTATGGCTACACCTTC	CASSNTGQGAYGYTF
TRBV15	TRBD2	TRBJ2-3	-	TGTGCCACCAGCGGAACGGGAGGTTACGCTAGCACAGATACGCAGTATTTT	CATSGTGGYASTDTQYF
TRBV20-1	-	TRBJ1-1	-	TGCAGTGCTAGAGTCCCCAGGGCTGCTGCTGAAGCTTTCTTT	CSARVPRAAAEAFF
TRBV11-2	-	TRBJ1-2	once	TGTGCCAGCAGCTTGGGGGTAGAGGGCTACACCTTC	CASSLGVEGYTF
TRBV19	-	TRBJ2-7	-	TGTGCCAGTAGTAGGGCCCCTCTGTCCGGACAAGACAAGCAGTACTTC	CASSRAPLSGQDKQYF
TRBV7-2	TRBD1	TRBJ1-2	once	TGTGCCAGCAGCTTAAGGATCGGACAGGCCAAAGCCTATGGCTACACCTTC	CASSLRIGQAKAYGYTF
TRBV6-5	-	TRBJ2-2	-	TGTGCCAGCAGAGTCGGGTCAGGAAGGAACACCGGGGAGCTGTTTTTT	CASRVGSGRNTGELFF
TRBV2	-	TRBJ1-2	few	TGTGCCAGCAGCTCCCTCGGGAATGGCTACACCTTC	CASSSLGNGYTF
TRBV7-6	TRBD1	TRBJ2-3	-	TGTGCCAGCAGCTTTGCAGGGGACAGGGGAGATACGCAGTATTTT	CASSFAGDRGDTQYF
TRBV7-3	-	TRBJ2-3	many	TGTGCCAGCAGCCCGCGGGACAGACATTACACAGATACGCAGTATTTT	CASSPRDRHYTDTQYF
TRBV10-3	TRBD1	TRBJ1-2	-	TGTGCCATCAGGGGGGACAGCCTCTATGGCTACACCTTC	CAIRGDSLYGYTF
TRBV20-1	-	TRBJ2-7	-	TGCAGTGCTCGATCGGGGGTCAGCTACGAGCAGTACTTC	CSARSGVSYEQYF
TRBV28	-	TRBJ2-1	-	TGTGCCAGCAGTTTAAGGTACCTCTACAATGAGCAGTTCTTC	CASSLRYLYNEQFF
TRBV6-6	-	TRBJ1-1	few	TGTGCCAGCAGTAAGACAGGGAACACTGAAGCTTTCTTT	CASSKTGNTEAFF
TRBV28	TRBD2	TRBJ2-3	-	TGTGCCAGCAGCCGAACCAGGACTAGCGGGAGGGCTGGAGATACGCAGTATTTT	CASSRTRTSGRAGDTQYF
TRBV7-3	-	TRBJ2-6	-	TGTGCCAGCAGCCCCACCCCGGCCAGCTCTGGGGCCAACGTCCTGACTTTC	CASSPTPASSGANVLTF
TRBV10-3	-	TRBJ1-2	few	TGTGCCATCAGTGAAAGGGGCCGCTATGGCTACACCTTC	CAISERGRYGYTF
TRBV24-1	-	TRBJ1-2	few	TGTGCCACCAGTTTTCAGGACGGCTACACCTTC	CATSFQDGYTF
TRBV29-1	-	TRBJ2-1	few	TGCAGCGTTGAAGGCCCAAGCCACGCTGAGCAGTTCTTC	CSVEGPSHAEQFF
TRBV9	-	TRBJ1-5	-	TGTGCCAGCAGCGCCCTTCGGGGGGTTTCTCAGCCCCAGCATTTT	CASSALRGVSQPQHF
TRBV12-3/TRBV12-4	-	TRBJ1-3	-	TGTGCCAATTCCAGGGACTCTGGAAACACCATATATTTT	CANSRDSGNTIYF
TRBV25-1	-	TRBJ2-1	-	TGTGCCAGCGGCGGACGAGCGGCTTACAATGAGCAGTTCTTC	CASGGRAAYNEQFF
TRBV12-3/TRBV12-4	TRBD2	TRBJ2-7	few	TGTGCCAGCAGTTTAGTTGGGGGGACTAGCGGCCCAGATGCCTACGAGCAGTACTTC	CASSLVGGTSGPDAYEQYF